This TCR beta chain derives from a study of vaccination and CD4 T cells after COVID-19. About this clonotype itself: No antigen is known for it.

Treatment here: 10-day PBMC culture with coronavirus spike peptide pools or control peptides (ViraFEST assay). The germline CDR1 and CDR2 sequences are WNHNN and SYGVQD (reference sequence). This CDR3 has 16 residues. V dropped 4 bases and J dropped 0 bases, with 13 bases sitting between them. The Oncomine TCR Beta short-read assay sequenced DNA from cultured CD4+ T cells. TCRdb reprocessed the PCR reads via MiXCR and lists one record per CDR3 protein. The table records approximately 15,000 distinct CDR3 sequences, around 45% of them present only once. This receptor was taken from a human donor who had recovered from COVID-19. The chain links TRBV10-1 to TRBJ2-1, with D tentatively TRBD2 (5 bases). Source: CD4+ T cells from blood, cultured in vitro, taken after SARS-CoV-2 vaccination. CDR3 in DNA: TGCGCCAGCAGTGCGGTGGGAGTGACCTCCTACAATGAGCAGTTCTTC. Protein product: CASSAVGVTSYNEQFF.